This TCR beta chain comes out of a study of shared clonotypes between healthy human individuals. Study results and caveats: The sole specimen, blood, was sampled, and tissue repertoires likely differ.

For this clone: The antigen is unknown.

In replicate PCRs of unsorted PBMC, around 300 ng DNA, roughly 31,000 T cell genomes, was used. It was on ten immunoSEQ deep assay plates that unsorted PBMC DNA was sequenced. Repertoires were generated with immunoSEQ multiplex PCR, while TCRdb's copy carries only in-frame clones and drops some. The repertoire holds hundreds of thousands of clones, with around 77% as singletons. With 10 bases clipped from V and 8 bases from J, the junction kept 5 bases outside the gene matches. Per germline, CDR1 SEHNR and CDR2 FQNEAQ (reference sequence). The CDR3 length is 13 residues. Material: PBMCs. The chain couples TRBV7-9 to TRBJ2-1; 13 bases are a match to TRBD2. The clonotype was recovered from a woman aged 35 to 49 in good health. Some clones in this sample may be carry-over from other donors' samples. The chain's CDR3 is CATQLAGGHEQFF. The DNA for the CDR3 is TGTGCCACCCAACTAGCGGGAGGGCATGAGCAGTTCTTC.